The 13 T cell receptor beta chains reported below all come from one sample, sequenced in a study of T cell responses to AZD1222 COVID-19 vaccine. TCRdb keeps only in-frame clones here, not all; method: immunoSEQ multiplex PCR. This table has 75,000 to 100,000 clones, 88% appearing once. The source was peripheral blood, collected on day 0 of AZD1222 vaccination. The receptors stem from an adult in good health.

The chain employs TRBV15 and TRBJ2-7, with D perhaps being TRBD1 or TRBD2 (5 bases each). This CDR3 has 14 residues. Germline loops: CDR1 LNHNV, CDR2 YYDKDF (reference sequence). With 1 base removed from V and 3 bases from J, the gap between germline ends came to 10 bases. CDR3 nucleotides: TGTGCCACCAGCAGAGGGGACCCCTTCTACGAGCAGTACTTC. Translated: CATSRGDPFYEQYF.

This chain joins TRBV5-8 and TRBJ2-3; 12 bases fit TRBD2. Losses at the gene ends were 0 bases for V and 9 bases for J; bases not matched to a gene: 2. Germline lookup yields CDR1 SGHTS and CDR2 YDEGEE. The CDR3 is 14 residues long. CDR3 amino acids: CASSLASGGGTQYF. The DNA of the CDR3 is TGTGCCAGCAGCTTGGCTAGCGGGGGGGGCACGCAGTATTTT.

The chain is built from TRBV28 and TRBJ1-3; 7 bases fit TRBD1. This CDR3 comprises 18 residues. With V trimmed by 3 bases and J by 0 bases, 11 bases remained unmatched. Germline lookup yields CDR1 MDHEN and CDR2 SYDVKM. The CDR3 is CASSFQGGFSLSGNTIYF. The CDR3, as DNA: TGTGCCAGCAGTTTTCAGGGGGGCTTTTCCCTCTCTGGAAACACCATATATTTT.

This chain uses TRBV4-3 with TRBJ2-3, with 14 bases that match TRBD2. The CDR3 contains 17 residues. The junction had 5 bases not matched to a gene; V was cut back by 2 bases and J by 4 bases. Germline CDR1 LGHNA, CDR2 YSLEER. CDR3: CASSQRTSGGFADTQYF. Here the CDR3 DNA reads TGCGCCAGCAGCCAAAGGACTAGCGGGGGGTTCGCAGATACGCAGTATTTT.

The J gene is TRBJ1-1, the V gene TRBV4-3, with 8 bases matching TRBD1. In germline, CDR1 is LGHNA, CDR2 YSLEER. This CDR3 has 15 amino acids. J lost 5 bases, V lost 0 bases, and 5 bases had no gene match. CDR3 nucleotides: TGCGCCAGCAGCCAAGACGTCAGGGGGCATACTGAAGCTTTCTTT. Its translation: CASSQDVRGHTEAFF.

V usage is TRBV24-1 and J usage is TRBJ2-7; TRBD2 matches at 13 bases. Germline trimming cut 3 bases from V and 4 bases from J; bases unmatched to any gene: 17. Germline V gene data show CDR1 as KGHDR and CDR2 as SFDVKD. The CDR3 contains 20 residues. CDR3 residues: CATSDPRLAGGSPMPYEQYF. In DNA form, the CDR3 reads TGTGCCACCAGTGATCCCCGACTAGCGGGGGGATCACCGATGCCTTACGAGCAGTACTTC.

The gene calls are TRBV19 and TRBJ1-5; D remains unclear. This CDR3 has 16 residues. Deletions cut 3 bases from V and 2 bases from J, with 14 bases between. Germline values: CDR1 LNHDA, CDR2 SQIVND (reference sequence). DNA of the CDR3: TGTGCCAGTAGTATCATGAGGCAGTGGGGCAATCAGCCCCAGCATTTT. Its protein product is CASSIMRQWGNQPQHF.

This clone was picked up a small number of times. The chain's CDR3 is CASSPQTGGHTEAFF. In DNA, the CDR3 is TGTGCCAGTAGTCCCCAGACAGGGGGCCACACTGAAGCTTTCTTT. This chain uses TRBV19 with TRBJ1-1; 10 bases line up with TRBD1. This CDR3 has 15 residues. V lost 5 bases, J lost 3 bases, and 6 bases stayed unmatched. The germline CDR1 and CDR2 sequences are LNHDA and SQIVND (reference sequence).

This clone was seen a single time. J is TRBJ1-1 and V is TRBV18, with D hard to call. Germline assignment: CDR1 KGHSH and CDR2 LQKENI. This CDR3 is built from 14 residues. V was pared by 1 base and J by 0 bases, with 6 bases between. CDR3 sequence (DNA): TGTGCCAGCTCACCACAGGTTTTGAACACTGAAGCTTTCTTT. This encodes CASSPQVLNTEAFF.

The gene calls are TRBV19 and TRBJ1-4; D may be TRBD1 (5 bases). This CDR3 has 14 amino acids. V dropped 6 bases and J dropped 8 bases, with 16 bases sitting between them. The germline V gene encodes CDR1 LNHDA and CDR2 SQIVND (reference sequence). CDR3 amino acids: CASRDRGRDEKLFF. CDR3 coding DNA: TGTGCCAGTAGGGACCGGGGCAGGGACGAAAAACTGTTTTTT.

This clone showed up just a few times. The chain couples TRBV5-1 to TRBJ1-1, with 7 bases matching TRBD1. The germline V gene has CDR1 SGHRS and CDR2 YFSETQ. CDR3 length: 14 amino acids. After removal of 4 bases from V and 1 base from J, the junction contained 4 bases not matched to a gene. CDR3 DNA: TGCGCCAGCAGCAGAGGGACAGCGAACACTGAAGCTTTCTTT. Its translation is CASSRGTANTEAFF.

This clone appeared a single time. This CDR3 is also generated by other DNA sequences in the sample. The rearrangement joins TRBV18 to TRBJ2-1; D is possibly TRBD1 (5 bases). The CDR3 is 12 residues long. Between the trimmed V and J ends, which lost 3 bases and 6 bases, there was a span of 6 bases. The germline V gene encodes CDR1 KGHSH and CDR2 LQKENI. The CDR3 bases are TGTGCCAGCTCACCCCAGGGCAATGAGCAGTTCTTC. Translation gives CASSPQGNEQFF. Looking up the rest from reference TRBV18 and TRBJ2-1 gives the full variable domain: NAGVMQNPRHLVRRRGQEARLRCSPMKGHSHVYWYRQLPEEGLKFMVYLQKENIIDESGMPKERFSAEFPKEGPSILRIQQVVRGDSAAYFCASSPQGNEQFFGPGTRLTVL.

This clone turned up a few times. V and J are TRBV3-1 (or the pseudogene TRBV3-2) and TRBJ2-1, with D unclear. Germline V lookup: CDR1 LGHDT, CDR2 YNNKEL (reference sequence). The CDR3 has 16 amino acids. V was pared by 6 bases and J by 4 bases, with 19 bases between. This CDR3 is CASSPRGGVGYNEQFF. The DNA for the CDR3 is TGTGCCAGCAGTCCAAGAGGCGGCGTCGGATACAATGAGCAGTTCTTC.